This entry concerns a single T cell receptor (beta chain). Its antigen is undetermined. Profiling relied on immunoSEQ multiplex PCR, and the TCRdb table lists in-frame clones only, not all of them. The sample records over 8,000 clones, over 80% being singletons. This specimen comes from a study of hypomethylating agent response in myelodysplastic syndrome. On the study more broadly: The myelodysplastic syndrome patients comprised about ten men and a couple of women.

The study's findings and limits: Whether shared GLIPH2 clusters recognize novel MDS antigens was not confirmed.

Germline CDR1 and CDR2: SGHRS and YFSETQ. Trimming removed 3 bases from V and 7 bases from J; junction bases left unmatched: 5. The CDR3 has 13 amino acids. The sample in question was bone marrow, obtained before or after starting hypomethylating agent treatment for myelodysplastic syndrome (not recorded which). The source of this sequence is a human donor with myelodysplastic syndrome. V is TRBV5-1 and J is TRBJ1-2, with 8 bases matching TRBD1. The CDR3 loop is CASSSSDRGGYTF. CDR3 DNA sequence: TGCGCCAGCAGCTCCTCCGACAGGGGTGGCTACACCTTC.